The sample holds a few counts of the clone carrying this T cell receptor (beta chain). Its antigen is as yet unknown. The data were obtained in a study of shared clonotypes between healthy human individuals. Looking at the study overall: Donors had three CD4 naive, three CD4 memory, two CD8 naive and one CD8 memory plate apiece.

Broader study findings: What rarefaction showed was incomplete sorted-subset sequencing despite large depth. Non-shared clonotypes displayed generation probabilities falling below those of clonotypes present in all four donors.

Authors' methods: Filtering differed, since immunoSEQ gave only junction sequences and no quality scores. The data were produced by immunoSEQ multiplex PCR, yet TCRdb's version contains in-frame clones alone and is incomplete. V, J and clone size are taken as reported in that table, and D and trimming were inferred from the DNA itself. Of about 2.1 million clones in the sample, about 93% are singletons; the top ten hold more than 1.5%. V was shortened by 5 bases and J by 0 bases, with 10 bases between the two germline ends. Per the germline V gene, CDR1 is SEHNR and CDR2 is FQNEAQ (reference sequence). The CDR3 runs to 14 residues. CD8 cells regarded as naive lacked CD45RO, were positively chosen for CCR7, and omitted terminally differentiated effector memory CD45RA+ cells.

The sequence was obtained from a man aged 18 to 30 in good health. Some clones in this sample may be carry-over from other donors' samples. The rearrangement uses TRBV7-9 and TRBJ1-1; D may be TRBD1 (5 bases). The material sequenced was naive CD8+ T cells from PBMCs. CDR3 DNA: TGTGCCAGCAGCCGACAGAACATGAACACTGAAGCTTTCTTT. Its translation: CASSRQNMNTEAFF.